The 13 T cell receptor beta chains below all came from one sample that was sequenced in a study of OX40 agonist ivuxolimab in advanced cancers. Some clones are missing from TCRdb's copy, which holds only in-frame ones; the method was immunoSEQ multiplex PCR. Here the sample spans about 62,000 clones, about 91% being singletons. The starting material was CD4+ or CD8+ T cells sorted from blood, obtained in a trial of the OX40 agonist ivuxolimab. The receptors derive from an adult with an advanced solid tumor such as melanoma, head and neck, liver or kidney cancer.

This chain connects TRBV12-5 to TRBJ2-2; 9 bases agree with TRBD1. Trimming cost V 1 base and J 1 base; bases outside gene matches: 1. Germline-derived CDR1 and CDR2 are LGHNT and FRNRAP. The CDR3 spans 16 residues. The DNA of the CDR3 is TGTGCTAGTGGTTTGGACAGGGGGCGGAACACCGGGGAGCTGTTTTTT. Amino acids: CASGLDRGRNTGELFF.

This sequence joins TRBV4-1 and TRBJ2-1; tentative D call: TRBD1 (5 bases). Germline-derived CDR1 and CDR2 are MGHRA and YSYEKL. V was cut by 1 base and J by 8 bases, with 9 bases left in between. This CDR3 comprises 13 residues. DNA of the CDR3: TGCGCCAGCAGCCAAGTCTTAGGGGATGAGCAGTTCTTC. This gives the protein CASSQVLGDEQFF.

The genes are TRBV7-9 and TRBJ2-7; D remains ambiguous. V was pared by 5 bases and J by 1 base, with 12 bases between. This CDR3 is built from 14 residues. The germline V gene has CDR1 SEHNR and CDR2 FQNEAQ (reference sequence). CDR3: CASSPPGRSYEQYF. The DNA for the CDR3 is TGTGCCAGCAGCCCTCCAGGACGGTCCTACGAGCAGTACTTC.

CDR3 nucleotides: TGTGCCAGCAGCGTAAAGGGGATGGGTAGCGCAGATACGCAGTATTTT. Translating gives CASSVKGMGSADTQYF. This rearrangement joins TRBV9 to TRBJ2-3; TRBD1 or TRBD2 may be the D gene (5 bases each). The germline CDR1 and CDR2 sequences are SGDLS and YYNGEE. Trimming removed 1 base from V and 4 bases from J, with 16 bases in between. CDR3 length equals 16 residues.

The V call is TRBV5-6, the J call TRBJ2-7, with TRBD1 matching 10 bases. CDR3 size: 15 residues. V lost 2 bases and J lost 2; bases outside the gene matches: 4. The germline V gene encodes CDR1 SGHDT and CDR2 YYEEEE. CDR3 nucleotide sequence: TGTGCCAGCAGCTTTGGACAGGGGGGAACCTACGAGCAGTACTTC. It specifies CASSFGQGGTYEQYF. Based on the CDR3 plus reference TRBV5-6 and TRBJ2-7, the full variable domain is DAGVTQSPTHLIKTRGQQVTLRCSPKSGHDTVSWYQQALGQGPQFIFQYYEEEERQRGNFPDRFSGHQFPNYSSELNVNALLLGDSALYLCASSFGQGGTYEQYFGPGTRLTVT.

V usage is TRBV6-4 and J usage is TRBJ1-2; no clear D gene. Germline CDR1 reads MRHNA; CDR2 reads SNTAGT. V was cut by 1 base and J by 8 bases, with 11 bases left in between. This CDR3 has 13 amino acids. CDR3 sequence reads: CASSDLPISGYTF. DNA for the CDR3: TGTGCCAGCAGTGACTTGCCTATCAGCGGCTACACCTTC.

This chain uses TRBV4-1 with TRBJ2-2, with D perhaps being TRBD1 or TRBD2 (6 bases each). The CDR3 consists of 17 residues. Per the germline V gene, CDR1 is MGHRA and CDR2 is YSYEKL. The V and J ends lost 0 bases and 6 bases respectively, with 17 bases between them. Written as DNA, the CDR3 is TGCGCCAGCAGCCAAGATGGTGGGGGGCTAAAGTCCGGGGAGCTGTTTTTT. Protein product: CASSQDGGGLKSGELFF.

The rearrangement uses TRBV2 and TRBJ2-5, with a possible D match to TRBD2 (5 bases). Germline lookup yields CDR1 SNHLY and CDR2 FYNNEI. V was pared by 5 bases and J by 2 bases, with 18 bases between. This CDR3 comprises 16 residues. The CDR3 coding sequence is TGTGCCAGCAGTTCTGACGGGGAACTTGCACAAGAGACCCAGTACTTC. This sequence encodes CASSSDGELAQETQYF.

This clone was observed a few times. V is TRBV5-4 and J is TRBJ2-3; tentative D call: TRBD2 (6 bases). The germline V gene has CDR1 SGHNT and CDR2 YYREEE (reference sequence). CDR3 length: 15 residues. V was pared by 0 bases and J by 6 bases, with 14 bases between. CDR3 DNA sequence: TGTGCCAGCAGCTTGGGGGTACTAGCAGCTGATACGCAGTATTTT. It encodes CASSLGVLAADTQYF. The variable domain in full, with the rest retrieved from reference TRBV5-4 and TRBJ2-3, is ETGVTQSPTHLIKTRGQQVTLRCSSQSGHNTVSWYQQALGQGPQFIFQYYREEENGRGNFPPRFSGLQFPNYSSELNVNALELDDSALYLCASSLGVLAADTQYFGPGTRLTVL.

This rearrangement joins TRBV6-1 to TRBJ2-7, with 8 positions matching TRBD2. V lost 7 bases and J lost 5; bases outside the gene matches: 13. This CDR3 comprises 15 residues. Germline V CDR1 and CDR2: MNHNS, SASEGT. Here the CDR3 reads CASIPTGGRLDEQYF. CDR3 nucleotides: TGTGCCAGCATCCCAACGGGGGGGCGCCTTGACGAGCAGTACTTC.

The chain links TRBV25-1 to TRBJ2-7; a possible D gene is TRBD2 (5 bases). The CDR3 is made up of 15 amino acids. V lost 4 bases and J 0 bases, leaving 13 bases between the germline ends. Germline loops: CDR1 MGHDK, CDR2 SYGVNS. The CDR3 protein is CASSGGDSSSYEQYF. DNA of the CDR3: TGTGCCAGCAGTGGGGGAGATAGCTCCTCCTACGAGCAGTACTTC.

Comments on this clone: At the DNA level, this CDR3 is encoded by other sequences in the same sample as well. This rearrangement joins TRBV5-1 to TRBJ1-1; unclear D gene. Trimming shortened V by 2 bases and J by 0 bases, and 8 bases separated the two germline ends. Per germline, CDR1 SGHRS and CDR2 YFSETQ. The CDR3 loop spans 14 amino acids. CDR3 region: CASSLELMNTEAFF. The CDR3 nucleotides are TGCGCCAGCAGCTTAGAACTGATGAACACTGAAGCTTTCTTT.

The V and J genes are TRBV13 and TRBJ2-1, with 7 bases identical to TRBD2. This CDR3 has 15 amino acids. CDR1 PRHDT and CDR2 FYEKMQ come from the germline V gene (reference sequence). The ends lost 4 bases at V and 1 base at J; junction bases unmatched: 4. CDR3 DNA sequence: TGTGCCAGCAGCTCGGGACTAAATTCCTACAATGAGCAGTTCTTC. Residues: CASSSGLNSYNEQFF.